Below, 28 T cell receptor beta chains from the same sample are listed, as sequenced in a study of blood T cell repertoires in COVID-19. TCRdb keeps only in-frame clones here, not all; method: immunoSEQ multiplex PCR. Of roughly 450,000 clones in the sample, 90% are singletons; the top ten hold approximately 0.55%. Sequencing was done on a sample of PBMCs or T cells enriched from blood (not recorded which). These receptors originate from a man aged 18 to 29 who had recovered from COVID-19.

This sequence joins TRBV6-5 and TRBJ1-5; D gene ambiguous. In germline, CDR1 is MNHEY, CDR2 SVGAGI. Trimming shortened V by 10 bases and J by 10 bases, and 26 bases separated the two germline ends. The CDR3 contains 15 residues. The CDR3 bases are TGTGCCACCCTACCGGCGCCCGGGGTATATGGTCCCCAGCATTTT. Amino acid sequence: CATLPAPGVYGPQHF.

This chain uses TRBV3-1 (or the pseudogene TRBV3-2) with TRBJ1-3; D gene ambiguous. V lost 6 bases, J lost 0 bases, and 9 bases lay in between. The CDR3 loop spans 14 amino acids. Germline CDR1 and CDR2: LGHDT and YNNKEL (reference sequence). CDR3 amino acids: CASSLQNSGNTIYF. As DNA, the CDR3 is TGTGCCAGCAGTTTACAGAACTCTGGAAACACCATATATTTT.

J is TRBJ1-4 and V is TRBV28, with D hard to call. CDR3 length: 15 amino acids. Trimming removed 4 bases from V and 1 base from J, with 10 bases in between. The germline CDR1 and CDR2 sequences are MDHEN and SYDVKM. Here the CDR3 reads CASSWEWGTNEKLFF. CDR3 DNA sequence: TGTGCCAGCAGTTGGGAGTGGGGAACTAATGAAAAACTGTTTTTT.

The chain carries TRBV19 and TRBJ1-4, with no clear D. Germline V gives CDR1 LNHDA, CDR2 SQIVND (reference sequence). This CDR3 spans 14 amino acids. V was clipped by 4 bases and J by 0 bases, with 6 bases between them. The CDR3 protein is CASSSTATNEKLFF. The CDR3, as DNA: TGTGCCAGTAGTAGTACGGCAACTAATGAAAAACTGTTTTTT.

Here the CDR3 reads CASSVSGGHMGDEQFF. The DNA for the CDR3 is TGTGCCAGCAGCGTTAGCGGGGGTCATATGGGCGATGAGCAGTTCTTC. The J gene is TRBJ2-1, the V gene TRBV9; 9 bases match TRBD2. The length of the CDR3 is 16 residues. After removal of 2 bases from V and 8 bases from J, the junction contained 11 bases not matched to a gene. CDR1 SGDLS and CDR2 YYNGEE come from the germline V gene.

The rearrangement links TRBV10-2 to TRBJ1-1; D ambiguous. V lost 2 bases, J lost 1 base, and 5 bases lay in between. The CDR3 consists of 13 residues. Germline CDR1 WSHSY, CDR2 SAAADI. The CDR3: CASSEVRNTEAFF. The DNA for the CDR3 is TGCGCCAGCAGTGAGGTCAGGAACACTGAAGCTTTCTTT.

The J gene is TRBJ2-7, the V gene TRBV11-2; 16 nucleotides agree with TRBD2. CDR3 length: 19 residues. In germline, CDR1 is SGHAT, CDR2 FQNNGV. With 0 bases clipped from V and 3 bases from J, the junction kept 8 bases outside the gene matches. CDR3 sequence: CASSLESGTSGRAVYEQYF. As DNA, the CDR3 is TGTGCCAGCAGCTTAGAGTCCGGGACTAGCGGGAGGGCCGTCTACGAGCAGTACTTC.

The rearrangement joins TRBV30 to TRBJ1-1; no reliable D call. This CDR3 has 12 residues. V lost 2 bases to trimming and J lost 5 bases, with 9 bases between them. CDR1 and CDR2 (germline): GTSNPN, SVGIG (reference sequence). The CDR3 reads CAWSRTRTEAFF. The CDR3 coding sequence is TGTGCCTGGAGTCGTACCCGGACTGAAGCTTTCTTT.

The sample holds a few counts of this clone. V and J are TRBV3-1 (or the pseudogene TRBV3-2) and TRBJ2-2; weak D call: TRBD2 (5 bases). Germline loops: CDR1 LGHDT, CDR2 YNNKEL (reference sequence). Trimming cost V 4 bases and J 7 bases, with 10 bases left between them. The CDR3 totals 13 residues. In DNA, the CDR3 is TGTGCCAGCAGCCTACTAGTAGGCGGGGAGCTGTTTTTT. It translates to CASSLLVGGELFF.

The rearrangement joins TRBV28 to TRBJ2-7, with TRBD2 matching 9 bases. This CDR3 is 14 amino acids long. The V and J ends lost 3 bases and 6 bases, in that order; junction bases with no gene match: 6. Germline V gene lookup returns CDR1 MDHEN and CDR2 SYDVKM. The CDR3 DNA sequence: TGTGCCAGCAGTTTGCTAGCGGGAAATCGCGAGCAGTACTTC. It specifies CASSLLAGNREQYF.

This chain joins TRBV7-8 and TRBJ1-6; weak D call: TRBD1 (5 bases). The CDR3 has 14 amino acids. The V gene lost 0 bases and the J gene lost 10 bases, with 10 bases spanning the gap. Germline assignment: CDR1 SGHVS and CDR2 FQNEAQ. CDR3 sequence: CASSLAGGGSPLHF. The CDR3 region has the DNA TGTGCCAGCAGCTTAGCGGGGGGGGGATCACCCCTCCACTTT.

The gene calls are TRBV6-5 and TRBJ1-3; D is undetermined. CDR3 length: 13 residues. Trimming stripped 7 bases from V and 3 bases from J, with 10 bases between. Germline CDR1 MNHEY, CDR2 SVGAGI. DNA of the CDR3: TGTGCCAGCACGTACGCGGGTGGAAACACCATATATTTT. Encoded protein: CASTYAGGNTIYF.

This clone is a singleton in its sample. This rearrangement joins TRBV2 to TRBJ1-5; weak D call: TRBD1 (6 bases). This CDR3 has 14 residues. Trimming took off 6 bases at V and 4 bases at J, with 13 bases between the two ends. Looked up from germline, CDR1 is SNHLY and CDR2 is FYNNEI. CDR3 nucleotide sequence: TGTGCCAGCAGAAGGACAGACCTTAATCAGCCCCAGCATTTT. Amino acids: CASRRTDLNQPQHF.

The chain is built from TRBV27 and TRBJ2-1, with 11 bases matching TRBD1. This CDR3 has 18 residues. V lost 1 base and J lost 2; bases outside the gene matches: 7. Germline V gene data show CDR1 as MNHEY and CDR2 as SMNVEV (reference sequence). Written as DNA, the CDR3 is TGTGCCAGCAGTTTATGGGCCGGGACAGGGGGAACCTACAATGAGCAGTTCTTC. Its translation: CASSLWAGTGGTYNEQFF.

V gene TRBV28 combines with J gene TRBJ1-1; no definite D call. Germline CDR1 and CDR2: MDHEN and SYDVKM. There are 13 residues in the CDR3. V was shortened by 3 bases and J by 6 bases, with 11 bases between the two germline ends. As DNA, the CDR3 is TGTGCCAGCAGTTTCGTAGAGTTGCCTGAAGCTTTCTTT. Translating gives CASSFVELPEAFF.

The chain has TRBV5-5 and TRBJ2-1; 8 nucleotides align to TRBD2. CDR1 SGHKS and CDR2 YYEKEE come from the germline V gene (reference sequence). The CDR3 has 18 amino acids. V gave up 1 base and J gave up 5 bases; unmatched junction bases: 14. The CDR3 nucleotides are TGTGCCAGCAGCTTGAGGGGTGGGGCGGGAGGTCAAAACAATGAGCAGTTCTTC. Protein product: CASSLRGGAGGQNNEQFF.

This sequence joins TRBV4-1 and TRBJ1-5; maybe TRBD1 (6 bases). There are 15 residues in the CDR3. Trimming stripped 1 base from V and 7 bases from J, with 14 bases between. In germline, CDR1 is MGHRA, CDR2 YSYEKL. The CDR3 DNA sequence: TGCGCCAGCAGCCAAGTCGGATTGAGGGGGCAGCCCCAGCATTTT. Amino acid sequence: CASSQVGLRGQPQHF.

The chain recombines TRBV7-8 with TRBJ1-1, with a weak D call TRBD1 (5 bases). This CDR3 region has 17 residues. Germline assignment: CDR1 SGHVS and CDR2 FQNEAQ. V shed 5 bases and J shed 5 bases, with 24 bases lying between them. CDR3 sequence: CASSTLRGFSRQTEAFF. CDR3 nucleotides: TGTGCCAGCAGCACCCTTAGGGGTTTTTCTAGGCAGACTGAAGCTTTCTTT.

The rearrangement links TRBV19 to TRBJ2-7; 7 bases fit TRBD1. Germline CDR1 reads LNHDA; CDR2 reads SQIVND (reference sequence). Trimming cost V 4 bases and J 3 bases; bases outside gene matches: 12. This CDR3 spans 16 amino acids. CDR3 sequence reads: CASSTLPGTANYEQYF. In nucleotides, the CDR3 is TGTGCCAGTAGTACCTTACCCGGGACAGCAAACTACGAGCAGTACTTC. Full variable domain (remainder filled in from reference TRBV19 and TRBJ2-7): DGGITQSPKYLFRKEGQNVTLSCEQNLNHDAMYWYRQDPGQGLRLIYYSQIVNDFQKGDIAEGYSVSREKKESFPLTVTSAQKNPTAFYLCASSTLPGTANYEQYFGPGTRLTVT.

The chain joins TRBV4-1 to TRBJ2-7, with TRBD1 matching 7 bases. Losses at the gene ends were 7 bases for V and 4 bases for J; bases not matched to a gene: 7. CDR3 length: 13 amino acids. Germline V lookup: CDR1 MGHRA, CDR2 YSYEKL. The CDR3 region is CASTTGNGYEQYF. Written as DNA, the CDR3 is TGCGCCAGCACGACAGGGAATGGTTACGAGCAGTACTTC.

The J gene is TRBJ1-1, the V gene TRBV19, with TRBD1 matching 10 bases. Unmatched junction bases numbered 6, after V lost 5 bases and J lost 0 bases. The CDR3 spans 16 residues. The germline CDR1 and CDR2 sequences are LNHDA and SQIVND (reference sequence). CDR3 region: CASSPDRGPMNTEAFF. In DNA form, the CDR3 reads TGTGCCAGTAGTCCAGACAGGGGGCCCATGAACACTGAAGCTTTCTTT.

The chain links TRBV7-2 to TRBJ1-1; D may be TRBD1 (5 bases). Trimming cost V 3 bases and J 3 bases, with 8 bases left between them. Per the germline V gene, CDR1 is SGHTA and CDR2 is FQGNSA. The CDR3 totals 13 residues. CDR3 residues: CASSFSRDTEAFF. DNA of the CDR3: TGTGCCAGCAGCTTTAGCAGGGACACTGAAGCTTTCTTT.

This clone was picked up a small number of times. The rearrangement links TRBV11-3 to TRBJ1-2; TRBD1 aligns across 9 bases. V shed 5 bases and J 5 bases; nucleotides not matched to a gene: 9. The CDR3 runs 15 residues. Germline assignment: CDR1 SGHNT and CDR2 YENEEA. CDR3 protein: CASSPYRGQGYGYTF. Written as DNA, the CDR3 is TGTGCCAGCAGCCCTTACAGGGGGCAAGGTTATGGCTACACCTTC.

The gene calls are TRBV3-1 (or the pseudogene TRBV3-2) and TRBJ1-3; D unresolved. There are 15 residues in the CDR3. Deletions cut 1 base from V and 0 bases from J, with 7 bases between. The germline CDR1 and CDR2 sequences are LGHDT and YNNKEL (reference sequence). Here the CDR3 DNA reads TGTGCCAGCAGCCAAGTCTGGAGCTCTGGAAACACCATATATTTT. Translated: CASSQVWSSGNTIYF.

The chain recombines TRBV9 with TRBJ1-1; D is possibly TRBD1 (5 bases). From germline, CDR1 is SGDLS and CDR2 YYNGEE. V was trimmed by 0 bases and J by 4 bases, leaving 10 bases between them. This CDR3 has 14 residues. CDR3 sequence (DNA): TGTGCCAGCAGCGTAGCTTGGGGGGGCACTGAAGCTTTCTTT. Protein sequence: CASSVAWGGTEAFF.

The CDR3 loop is CASSLGTGSSAPLHF. In nucleotides, the CDR3 is TGTGCCAGCAGCTTGGGGACAGGGTCTTCTGCACCCCTCCACTTT. The chain links TRBV5-5 to TRBJ1-6; 8 positions agree with TRBD1. With 0 bases clipped from V and 11 bases from J, the junction kept 7 bases outside the gene matches. Germline lookup yields CDR1 SGHKS and CDR2 YYEKEE (reference sequence). The CDR3 totals 15 residues.

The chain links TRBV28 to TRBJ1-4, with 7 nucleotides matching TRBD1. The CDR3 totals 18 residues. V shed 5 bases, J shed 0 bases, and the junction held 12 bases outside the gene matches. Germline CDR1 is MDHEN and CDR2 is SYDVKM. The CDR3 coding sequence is TGTGCCAGCAGTGCCCCCACAGGGGCCGCAGCAACTAATGAAAAACTGTTTTTT. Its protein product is CASSAPTGAAATNEKLFF. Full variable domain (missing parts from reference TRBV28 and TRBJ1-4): DVKVTQSSRYLVKRTGEKVFLECVQDMDHENMFWYRQDPGLGLRLIYFSYDVKMKEKGDIPEGYSVSREKKERFSLILESASTNQTSMYLCASSAPTGAAATNEKLFFGSGTQLSVL.

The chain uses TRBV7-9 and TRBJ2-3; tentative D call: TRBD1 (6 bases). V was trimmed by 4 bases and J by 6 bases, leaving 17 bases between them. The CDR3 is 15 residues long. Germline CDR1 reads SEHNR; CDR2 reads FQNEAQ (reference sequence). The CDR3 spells CASSSTGTPDDTQYF. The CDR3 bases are TGTGCCAGCAGCTCCACCGGGACACCGGACGATACGCAGTATTTT.